What follows describes a single T cell receptor beta chain. Antigen specificity is unknown. This specimen belongs to a study of T cell responses to AZD1222 COVID-19 vaccine. For the study at large: Second-dose groups at about 4 or about 12 weeks were pooled.

The table came from immunoSEQ multiplex PCR; TCRdb's copy has only in-frame clones and leaves some out. Here the sample spans roughly 190,000 clones, approximately 92% being singletons. Trimming at V came to 5 bases and at J to 6 bases, leaving 3 bases not matched to a gene. This CDR3 has 12 residues. Overall study findings and caveats: The study reported that nearly half of spike-specific TCRs target unmutated variant regions. Spike was spanned by vaccine-associated CD4 TCRs, with dominance at 160-218 and 743-854.

The sample was peripheral blood, taken on day 0 of AZD1222 vaccination. The chain has TRBV12-3 or TRBV12-4 and TRBJ2-7; TRBD1 matches at 8 bases. The source is an adult in good health. The CDR3 loop is CASSGQGVEQYF. CDR3 coding DNA: TGTGCCAGCAGTGGACAGGGAGTCGAGCAGTACTTC.